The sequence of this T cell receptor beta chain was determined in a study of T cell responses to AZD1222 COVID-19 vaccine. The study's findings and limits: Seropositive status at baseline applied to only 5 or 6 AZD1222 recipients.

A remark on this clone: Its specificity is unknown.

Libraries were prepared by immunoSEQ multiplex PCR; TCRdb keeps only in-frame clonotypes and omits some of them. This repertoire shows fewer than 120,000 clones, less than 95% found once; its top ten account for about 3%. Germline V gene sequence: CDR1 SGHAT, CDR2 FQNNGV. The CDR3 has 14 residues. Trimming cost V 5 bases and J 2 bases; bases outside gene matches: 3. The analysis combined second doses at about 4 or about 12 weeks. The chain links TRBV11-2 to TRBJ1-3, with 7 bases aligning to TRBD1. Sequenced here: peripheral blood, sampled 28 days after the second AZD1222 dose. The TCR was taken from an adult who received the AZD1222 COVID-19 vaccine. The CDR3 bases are TGTGCCAGCAGCCCCGGGACAGCTGGAAACACCATATATTTT. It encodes CASSPGTAGNTIYF.